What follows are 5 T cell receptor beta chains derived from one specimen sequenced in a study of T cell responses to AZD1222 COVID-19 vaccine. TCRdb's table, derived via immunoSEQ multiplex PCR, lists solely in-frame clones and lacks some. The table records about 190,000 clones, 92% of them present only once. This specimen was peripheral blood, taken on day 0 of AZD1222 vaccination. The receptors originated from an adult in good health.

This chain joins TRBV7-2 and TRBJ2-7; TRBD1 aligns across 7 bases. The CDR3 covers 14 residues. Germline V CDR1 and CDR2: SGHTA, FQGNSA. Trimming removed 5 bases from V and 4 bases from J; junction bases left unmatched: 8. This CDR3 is CASSPRDRIYEQYF. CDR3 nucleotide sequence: TGTGCCAGCAGCCCACGGGACAGAATATACGAGCAGTACTTC.

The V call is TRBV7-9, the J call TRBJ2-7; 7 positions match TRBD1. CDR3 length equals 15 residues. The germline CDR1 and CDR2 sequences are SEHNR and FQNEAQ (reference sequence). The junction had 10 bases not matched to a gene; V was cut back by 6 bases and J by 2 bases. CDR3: CASSSPGQSTYEQYF. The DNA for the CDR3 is TGTGCCAGCAGTTCACCGGGACAGTCAACCTACGAGCAGTACTTC. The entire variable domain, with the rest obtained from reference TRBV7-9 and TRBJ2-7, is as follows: DTGVSQNPRHKITKRGQNVTFRCDPISEHNRLYWYRQTLGQGPEFLTYFQNEAQLEKSRLLSDRFSAERPKGSFSTLEIQRTEQGDSAMYLCASSSPGQSTYEQYFGPGTRLTVT.

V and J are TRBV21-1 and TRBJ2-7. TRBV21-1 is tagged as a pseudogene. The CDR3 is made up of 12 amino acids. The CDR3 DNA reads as TGTGCCAGCAGCCCAGAATCTGGGGGGCCGTACTTC. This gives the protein CASSPESGGPYF.

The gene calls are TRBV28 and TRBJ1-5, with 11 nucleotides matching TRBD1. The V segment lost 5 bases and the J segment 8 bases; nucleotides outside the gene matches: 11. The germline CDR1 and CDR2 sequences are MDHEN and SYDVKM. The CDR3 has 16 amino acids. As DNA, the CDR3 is TGTGCCAGCAGTCCCTATGGACAGGGGGCTGGAAAGCCCCAGCATTTT. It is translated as CASSPYGQGAGKPQHF.

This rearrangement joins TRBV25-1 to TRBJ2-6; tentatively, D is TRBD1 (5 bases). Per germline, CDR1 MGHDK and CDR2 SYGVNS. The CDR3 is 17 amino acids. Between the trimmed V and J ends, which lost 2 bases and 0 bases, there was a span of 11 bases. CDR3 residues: CASSERGRDSGANVLTF. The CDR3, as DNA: TGTGCCAGCAGTGAAAGGGGAAGAGACTCTGGGGCCAACGTCCTGACTTTC.